These 11 T cell receptor beta chains were all obtained from the same sample, sequenced in a study of T cells after yellow fever vaccination. Each CDR3 protein gets one entry after TCRdb re-called the 5' RACE reads with MiXCR. The sample lists around 590,000 distinct CDR3 sequences, roughly 12% seen once, with under 15% in the top ten. The specimen comprised PBMCs, sampled on the day of the yellow fever booster vaccination. The receptors come from a man aged 25-45 years who received the YFV17D yellow fever vaccine.

The chain employs TRBV18 and TRBJ2-3; TRBD1 agrees at 12 bases. J gave up 2 bases and V 1 base, and 16 bases lay outside the gene matches. The germline gives CDR1 KGHSH, CDR2 LQKENI. This CDR3 is built from 21 residues. CDR3 coding DNA: TGTGCCAGCTCACCACTAATCCCGGGACAGGGGGCACTCGGTTCCACAGATACGCAGTATTTT. As protein: CASSPLIPGQGALGSTDTQYF.

This clonotype was recorded a few times. The chain carries TRBV7-9 and TRBJ2-6, with D tentatively TRBD2 (7 bases). V dropped 5 bases and J dropped 4 bases, with 15 bases sitting between them. This CDR3 contains 16 residues. In germline, CDR1 is SEHNR, CDR2 FQNEAQ (reference sequence). The CDR3 DNA sequence: TGTGCCAGCAGCCTATCCGGGGGGCGCGGGGCCAACGTCCTGACTTTC. Translation: CASSLSGGRGANVLTF.

This clonotype has just a few counts. The chain has TRBV6-1 and TRBJ2-7; 10 bases align to TRBD2. The V and J ends lost 5 bases and 3 bases, in that order; junction bases with no gene match: 4. In germline, CDR1 is MNHNS, CDR2 SASEGT. The CDR3 runs to 14 residues. CDR3 region: CASSRGLAVYEQYF. CDR3 bases: TGTGCCAGCAGTAGAGGACTAGCGGTCTACGAGCAGTACTTC.

The genes are TRBV20-1 and TRBJ1-1; 7 bases align to TRBD1. Germline values: CDR1 DFQATT, CDR2 SNEGSKA (reference sequence). The V segment lost 6 bases and the J segment 7 bases; nucleotides outside the gene matches: 8. This CDR3 is built from 12 residues. The CDR3 coding sequence is TGCAGTGCGAAGCCGGGACAGAGTGAAGCTTTCTTT. Protein product: CSAKPGQSEAFF.

Only a few counts were recorded for this clonotype. The chain employs TRBV5-1 and TRBJ2-1, with 8 bases matching TRBD2. Per the germline V gene, CDR1 is SGHRS and CDR2 is YFSETQ. The V segment lost 4 bases and the J segment 7 bases; nucleotides outside the gene matches: 13. This CDR3 has 16 residues. In DNA, the CDR3 is TGCGCCAGCAGCCCCCCGGGACTAGAAACGAATAATGAGCAGTTCTTC. It codes for CASSPPGLETNNEQFF. The entire variable domain, with the rest obtained from reference TRBV5-1 and TRBJ2-1, is as follows: KAGVTQTPRYLIKTRGQQVTLSCSPISGHRSVSWYQQTPGQGLQFLFEYFSETQRNKGNFPGRFSGRQFSNSRSEMNVSTLELGDSALYLCASSPPGLETNNEQFFGPGTRLTVL.

Only a few counts were recorded for this clonotype. This chain uses TRBV6-2 or TRBV6-3 with TRBJ1-2; possible D gene TRBD1, 6 bases. Trimming shortened V by 2 bases and J by 8 bases, and 12 bases separated the two germline ends. This CDR3 is 13 amino acids long. Germline CDR1 is MNHEY and CDR2 is SVGEGT. In DNA, the CDR3 is TGTGCCAGCAGTTACCGACAGGAGGGCGGCTACACCTTC. Its protein product is CASSYRQEGGYTF.

This clonotype has just a few counts. The gene calls are TRBV7-6 and TRBJ2-7; 11 bases fit TRBD2. V dropped 5 bases and J dropped 6; count of bases not matched to a gene: 3. This CDR3 is 13 amino acids long. Germline CDR1 is SGHVS and CDR2 is FNYEAQ. The CDR3 DNA is TGTGCCAGCAGCCCGGGACTAGCGGTCGAGCAGTACTTC. This gives the protein CASSPGLAVEQYF.

This chain links TRBV3-1 with TRBJ2-1; 7 bases map to TRBD2. The CDR3 loop spans 15 amino acids. Germline V lookup: CDR1 LGHDT, CDR2 YNNKEL (reference sequence). Unmatched junction bases numbered 6, after V lost 3 bases and J lost 4 bases. CDR3 DNA sequence: TGTGCCAGCAGCCAGTGGCTAGCGGATTACAATGAGCAGTTCTTC. Translating gives CASSQWLADYNEQFF.

The chain combines TRBV7-2 with TRBJ2-5; possibly TRBD1 for D (6 bases). CDR3 length equals 13 residues. V gave up 2 bases and J gave up 6 bases, with 10 bases separating them. Germline CDR1 is SGHTA and CDR2 is FQGNSA. The CDR3 coding sequence is TGTGCCAGCAGCTTACCTGGACAGAAGACCCAGTACTTC. Amino acid sequence: CASSLPGQKTQYF.

The chain is built from TRBV4-3 and TRBJ2-3, with D perhaps TRBD2 (6 bases). CDR3 length equals 15 residues. CDR1 LGHNA and CDR2 YSLEER come from the germline V gene. Deletions cut 1 base from V and 4 bases from J, with 12 bases between. The CDR3 reads CASSQGRLAPDTQYF. The CDR3 DNA is TGCGCCAGCAGCCAAGGAAGGCTAGCGCCAGATACGCAGTATTTT.

The chain uses TRBV6-6 and TRBJ2-5, with a tentative D call TRBD2 (6 bases). Trimming shortened V by 10 bases and J by 5 bases, and 17 bases separated the two germline ends. Germline V gene lookup returns CDR1 MNHNY and CDR2 SVGAGI (reference sequence). The CDR3 sequence is 13 residues long. Here the CDR3 reads CATWGGKMETQYF. CDR3 DNA sequence: TGTGCCACCTGGGGCGGGAAAATGGAGACCCAGTACTTC.